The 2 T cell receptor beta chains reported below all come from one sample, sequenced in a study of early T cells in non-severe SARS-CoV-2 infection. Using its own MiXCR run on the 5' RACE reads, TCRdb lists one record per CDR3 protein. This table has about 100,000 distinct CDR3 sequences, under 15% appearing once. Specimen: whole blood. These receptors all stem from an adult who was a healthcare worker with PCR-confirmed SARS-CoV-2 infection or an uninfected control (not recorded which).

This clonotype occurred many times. DNA of the CDR3: TGTGCCAGCAGTTACCCCCGGGACAGGGGGCTAACGGCTGGGGCCAACGTCCTGACTTTC. Protein: CASSYPRDRGLTAGANVLTF. The genes are TRBV6-6 and TRBJ2-6; 12 positions match TRBD1. The length of the CDR3 is 20 residues. V shed 2 bases, J shed 2 bases, and the junction held 10 bases outside the gene matches. Germline V CDR1 and CDR2: MNHNY, SVGAGI (reference sequence).

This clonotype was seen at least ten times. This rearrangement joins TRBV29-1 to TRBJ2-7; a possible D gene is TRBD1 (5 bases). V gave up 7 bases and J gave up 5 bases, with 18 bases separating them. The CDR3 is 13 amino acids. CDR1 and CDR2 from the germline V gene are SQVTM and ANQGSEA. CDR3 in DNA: TGCAGCGGGACCTTTCAGGGCTTCCACGAGCAGTACTTC. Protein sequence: CSGTFQGFHEQYF.